A selection of T cell receptor beta chains follows, all from one sample in a study of cytomegalovirus exposure and HLA in healthy donors. Only in-frame clones appear in the TCRdb table, and some are missing; sequencing was by immunoSEQ multiplex PCR. The sample includes some 70,000 clones, around 89% seen only once; the top ten take around 1.8%. Sequencing input: PBMCs. These receptors originate from a woman between 18 and 29 years old in good health and CMV-seronegative. CDR3s include the opening cysteine and the closing phenylalanine or tryptophan. The order of the fields is clone size, CDR3 length, D gene, J gene, V gene, CDR3 protein, CDR3 DNA. A D gene is named only where the DNA matches it firmly. Clone size is shown for a subset of rows, as once, few, many or a class of expanded clone.

NA,15,TRBD2,TRBJ2-7,TRBV28,CASSLAGGTAYEQYF,TGTGCCAGCAGTTTGGCGGGAGGAACTGCCTACGAGCAGTACTTC
NA,14,NA,TRBJ1-4,TRBV9,CASGGPQLGEKLFF,TGTGCCAGCGGAGGACCCCAGTTGGGTGAAAAACTGTTTTTT
NA,13,NA,TRBJ2-1,TRBV14,CASSLGTYNEQFF,TGTGCCAGCAGCCTCGGGACCTACAATGAGCAGTTCTTC
few,15,TRBD2,TRBJ2-1,TRBV28,CASTSSGISYNEQFF,TGTGCCAGCACCTCGAGCGGGATTTCCTACAATGAGCAGTTCTTC
NA,14,TRBD1,TRBJ2-7,TRBV5-1,CASSTPGTGFEQYF,TGCGCCAGCAGCACCCCCGGGACAGGGTTTGAGCAGTACTTC
NA,14,NA,TRBJ1-3,TRBV7-2,CASSFGLSGNTIYF,TGTGCCAGCAGCTTCGGTCTTTCGGGAAACACCATATATTTT
NA,11,NA,TRBJ1-1,TRBV7-2,CASSFYTEAFF,TGTGCCAGCAGCTTCTACACTGAAGCTTTCTTT
NA,15,TRBD1,TRBJ2-7,TRBV4-1,CASSPRQGASGEQYF,TGCGCCAGCAGCCCAAGACAGGGGGCGTCGGGGGAGCAGTACTTC
NA,15,NA,TRBJ2-7,TRBV7-8,CASSLGRNQPYEQYF,TGTGCCAGCAGCTTAGGGCGGAACCAACCCTACGAGCAGTACTTC
once,13,TRBD2,TRBJ2-2,TRBV7-3,CASSLRGGGELFF,TGTGCCAGCAGCCTCCGGGGGGGCGGGGAGCTGTTTTTT
once,15,NA,TRBJ1-2,TRBV11-2,CASSLVGRGRAGYTF,TGTGCCAGCAGCTTAGTTGGCAGGGGAAGGGCAGGCTACACCTTC
NA,14,TRBD1,TRBJ2-7,TRBV19,CASSSQGAVAEQYF,TGTGCCAGTAGTTCTCAGGGGGCGGTCGCCGAGCAGTACTTC
NA,14,TRBD1,TRBJ1-1,TRBV10-1,CASLRGQGDTEAFF,TGCGCCAGCCTCAGGGGGCAGGGAGACACTGAAGCTTTCTTT
NA,14,NA,TRBJ2-2,TRBV5-1,CASSLGQTTGELFF,TGCGCCAGCAGCTTGGGACAGACCACCGGGGAGCTGTTTTTT
once,12,TRBD1,TRBJ1-2,TRBV28,CALQGAVYGYTF,TGTGCCTTACAGGGGGCGGTCTATGGCTACACCTTC
NA,18,NA,TRBJ1-4,TRBV7-8,CASTKERDKNRSNEKLFF,TGTGCCAGCACCAAGGAACGGGACAAAAATCGGTCGAATGAAAAACTGTTTTTT
NA,15,NA,TRBJ2-3,TRBV27,CASSPARTSTDTQYF,TGTGCCAGCAGTCCAGCGCGGACTAGCACAGATACGCAGTATTTT
NA,16,TRBD2,TRBJ2-5,TRBV5-1,CASSRLAGGYQETQYF,TGCGCCAGCAGCCGACTAGCGGGAGGATACCAAGAGACCCAGTACTTC
NA,14,TRBD1,TRBJ1-6,TRBV5-1,CASSRDRGNSPLHF,TGCGCCAGCAGTAGGGACAGGGGAAATTCACCCCTCCACTTT
NA,11,NA,TRBJ1-5,TRBV28,CATRRDQPQHF,TGTGCCACGCGTCGCGATCAGCCCCAGCATTTT
NA,15,TRBD1,TRBJ1-2,TRBV4-1,CASSPRDRDNYGYTF,TGCGCCAGCAGCCCCCGGGACAGAGATAACTATGGCTACACCTTC
NA,14,NA,TRBJ2-7,TRBV30,CAWSELTGSYEQYF,TGTGCCTGGAGTGAGCTGACAGGATCCTACGAGCAGTACTTC
once,16,NA,TRBJ2-2,TRBV21-1,CASTLSGLAGTGELFF,TGTGCCAGCACCCTATCGGGACTAGCGGGAACCGGGGAGCTGTTTTTT
once,15,NA,TRBJ1-1,TRBV18,CASSPERTRNTEAFF,TGTGCCAGCTCACCAGAAAGAACACGGAACACTGAAGCTTTCTTT
NA,13,NA,TRBJ1-1,TRBV29-1,CSAQEGAGTEAFF,TGCAGCGCCCAAGAGGGAGCTGGCACTGAAGCTTTCTTT
NA,18,NA,TRBJ1-5,TRBV7-2,CASSFGWGGIVSNQPQHF,TGTGCCAGCAGCTTTGGCTGGGGAGGAATAGTGAGCAATCAGCCCCAGCATTTT
NA,17,NA,TRBJ2-1,TRBV7-3,CASSPYNLASTYNEQFF,TGTGCCAGCAGCCCCTATAACCTAGCGTCGACCTACAATGAGCAGTTCTTC
NA,15,NA,TRBJ2-2,TRBV25-1,CASSVLGRNTGELFF,TGTGCCAGCAGTGTACTAGGACGGAACACCGGGGAGCTGTTTTTT
NA,14,TRBD1,TRBJ1-2,TRBV6-5,CASSYQGDIGGYTF,TGTGCCAGCAGTTACCAGGGGGACATAGGGGGCTACACCTTC
NA,15,NA,TRBJ2-5,TRBV9,CASSGAPDWRETQYF,TGTGCCAGCAGCGGAGCCCCGGATTGGAGAGAGACCCAGTACTTC
NA,13,NA,TRBJ2-1,TRBV5-1,CASSLTRNNEQFF,TGCGCCAGCAGCTTAACTAGAAACAATGAGCAGTTCTTC
NA,19,TRBD1,TRBJ2-5,TRBV2,CASSESRGQVGGRLGTQYF,TGTGCCAGCAGTGAAAGCAGGGGGCAGGTCGGCGGGCGGCTGGGGACCCAGTACTTC
NA,15,NA,TRBJ2-7,TRBV27,CASSLGGSILSEQYF,TGTGCCAGCAGTTTAGGGGGGAGTATTTTGAGTGAGCAGTACTTC
NA,13,NA,TRBJ1-2,TRBV2,CASSAGAGYGYTF,TGTGCCAGCAGTGCAGGGGCAGGCTATGGCTACACCTTC
NA,14,TRBD2,TRBJ2-3,TRBV5-6,CASSLGLAVDTQYF,TGTGCCAGCAGCCTTGGACTAGCGGTAGATACGCAGTATTTT
NA,15,TRBD2,TRBJ2-2,TRBV6-5,CASREGLAGVGELFF,TGTGCCAGCAGGGAGGGACTAGCGGGGGTCGGGGAGCTGTTTTTT
NA,17,TRBD2,TRBJ2-4,TRBV15,CATSRDRAGEAKNIQYF,TGTGCCACCAGCAGAGATCGCGCGGGGGAAGCCAAAAACATTCAGTACTTC
NA,16,TRBD2,TRBJ2-5,TRBV19,CASSIATSGGEETQYF,TGTGCCAGTAGTATAGCCACTAGCGGGGGAGAAGAGACCCAGTACTTC
NA,17,TRBD2,TRBJ2-1,TRBV27,CASSLYEREGMHNEQFF,TGTGCCAGCAGTTTATATGAGCGGGAGGGGATGCACAATGAGCAGTTCTTC
NA,17,TRBD1,TRBJ1-1,TRBV11-2,CASSLGLRGQGYTEAFF,TGTGCCAGCAGCTTAGGCCTTAGGGGACAGGGCTACACTGAAGCTTTCTTT
NA,15,TRBD2,TRBJ2-1,TRBV5-4,CASSILAGPYNEQFF,TGTGCCAGCAGCATATTAGCGGGGCCCTACAATGAGCAGTTCTTC
NA,13,NA,TRBJ2-2,TRBV7-9,CASSLGPGGELFF,TGTGCCAGCAGCTTAGGCCCGGGCGGGGAGCTGTTTTTT
NA,14,TRBD1,TRBJ2-7,TRBV7-2,CASSSWTGNNEQYF,TGTGCCAGCAGCTCTTGGACAGGGAATAACGAGCAGTACTTC
NA,20,NA,TRBJ1-1,TRBV12-2,CASRIRDRDSLHLFNTEAFF,TGTGCAAGTCGCATACGGGACAGGGATTCCCTACACCTTTTTAACACTGAAGCTTTCTTT